Listed here is a single TCR beta chain. Sequencing used immunoSEQ multiplex PCR; TCRdb keeps in-frame clones, though not all of them. The sample yields roughly 150,000 clones, 70% to 80% seen once. The CDR3 extends over 15 amino acids. V was pared by 4 bases and J by 2 bases, with 14 bases between. Germline CDR1 is MNHEY and CDR2 is SMNVEV (reference sequence). This sample was included in a study of blood T cell repertoires in COVID-19. Whole-study context: Sources were T cells, B-cell-depleted T cells, or PBMCs; the material itself was cDNA or gDNA.

V usage is TRBV27 and J usage is TRBJ1-1; a possible D gene is TRBD1 (6 bases). The source is a woman aged 55-69 years with COVID-19, enrolled during active disease. Sequenced material: peripheral blood. The CDR3 region is CASSWFAGDNTEAFF. CDR3 sequence (DNA): TGTGCCAGCAGTTGGTTTGCAGGGGACAACACTGAAGCTTTCTTT.